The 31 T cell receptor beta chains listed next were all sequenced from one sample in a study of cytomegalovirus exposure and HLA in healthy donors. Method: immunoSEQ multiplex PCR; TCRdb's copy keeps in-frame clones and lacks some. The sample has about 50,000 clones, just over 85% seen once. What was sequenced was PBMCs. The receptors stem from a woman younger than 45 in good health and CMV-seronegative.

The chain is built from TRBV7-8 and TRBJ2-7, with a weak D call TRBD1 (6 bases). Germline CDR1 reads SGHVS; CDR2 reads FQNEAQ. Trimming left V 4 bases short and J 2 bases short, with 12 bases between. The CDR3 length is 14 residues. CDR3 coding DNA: TGTGCCAGCAGCTCCCGACAGGACACCTACGAGCAGTACTTC. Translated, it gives CASSSRQDTYEQYF.

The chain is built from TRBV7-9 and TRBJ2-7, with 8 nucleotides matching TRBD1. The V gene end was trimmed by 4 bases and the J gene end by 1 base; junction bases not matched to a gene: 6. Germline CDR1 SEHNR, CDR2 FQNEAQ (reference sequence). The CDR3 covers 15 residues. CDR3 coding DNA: TGTGCCAGCAGCTCGGGACAGGAGATTTCCTACGAGCAGTACTTC. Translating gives CASSSGQEISYEQYF.

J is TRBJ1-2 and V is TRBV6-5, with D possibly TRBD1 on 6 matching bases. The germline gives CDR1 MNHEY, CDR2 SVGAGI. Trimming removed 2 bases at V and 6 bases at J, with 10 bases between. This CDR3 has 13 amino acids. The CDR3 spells CASSYGGGDGYTF. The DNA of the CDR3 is TGTGCCAGCAGTTACGGGGGGGGCGATGGCTACACCTTC.

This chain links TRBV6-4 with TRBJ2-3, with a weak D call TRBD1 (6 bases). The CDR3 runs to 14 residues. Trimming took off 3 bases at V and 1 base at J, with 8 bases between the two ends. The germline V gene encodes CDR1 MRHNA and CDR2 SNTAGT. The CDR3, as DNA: TGTGCCAGCAGTGATCGGACAGGCACAGATACGCAGTATTTT. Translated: CASSDRTGTDTQYF.

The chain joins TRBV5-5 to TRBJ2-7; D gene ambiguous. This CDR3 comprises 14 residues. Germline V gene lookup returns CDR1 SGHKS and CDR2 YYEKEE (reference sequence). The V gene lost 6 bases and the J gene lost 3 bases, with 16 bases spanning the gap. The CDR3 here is CASNQWQADYEQYF. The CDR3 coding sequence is TGTGCCAGCAACCAGTGGCAGGCCGACTACGAGCAGTACTTC.

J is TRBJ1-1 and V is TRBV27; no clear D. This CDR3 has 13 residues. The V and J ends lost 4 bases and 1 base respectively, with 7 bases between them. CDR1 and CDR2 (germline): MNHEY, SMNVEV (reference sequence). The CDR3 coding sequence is TGTGCCAGCAGTTCCCGGGAGAACACTGAAGCTTTCTTT. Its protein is CASSSRENTEAFF.

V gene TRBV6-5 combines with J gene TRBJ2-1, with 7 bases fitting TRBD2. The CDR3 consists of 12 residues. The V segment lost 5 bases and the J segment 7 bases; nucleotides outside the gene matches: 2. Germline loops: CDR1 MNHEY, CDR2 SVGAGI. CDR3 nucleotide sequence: TGTGCCAGCAGTCCTAGCGGAAATGAGCAGTTCTTC. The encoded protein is CASSPSGNEQFF.

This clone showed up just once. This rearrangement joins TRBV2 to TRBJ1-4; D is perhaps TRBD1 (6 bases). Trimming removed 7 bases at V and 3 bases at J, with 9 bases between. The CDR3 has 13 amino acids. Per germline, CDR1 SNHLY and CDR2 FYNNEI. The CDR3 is CASKGTSNEKLFF. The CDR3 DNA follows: TGTGCCAGCAAAGGGACATCTAATGAAAAACTGTTTTTT.

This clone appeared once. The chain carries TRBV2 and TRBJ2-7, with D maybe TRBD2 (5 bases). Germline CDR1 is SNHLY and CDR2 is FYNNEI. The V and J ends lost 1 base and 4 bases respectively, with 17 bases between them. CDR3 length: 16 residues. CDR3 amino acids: CASSEGLLRDIYEQYF. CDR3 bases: TGTGCCAGCAGTGAAGGACTTTTGAGGGATATTTACGAGCAGTACTTC.

In DNA form, the CDR3 reads TGTGCCAGCAGCTCAGGGGATGAACGGGGTCAGCCCCAGCATTTT. Encoded protein: CASSSGDERGQPQHF. V is TRBV5-6 and J is TRBJ1-5; the D gene is possibly TRBD1 (6 bases). Trimming stripped 3 bases from V and 6 bases from J, with 16 bases between. Germline CDR1 is SGHDT and CDR2 is YYEEEE. This CDR3 spans 15 amino acids.

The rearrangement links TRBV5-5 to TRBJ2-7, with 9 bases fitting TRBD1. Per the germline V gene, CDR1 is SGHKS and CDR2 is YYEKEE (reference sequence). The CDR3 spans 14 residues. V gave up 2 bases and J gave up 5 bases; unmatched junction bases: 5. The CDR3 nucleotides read TGTGCCAGCAGCTTCGGGACAGGGAGCGACGAGCAGTACTTC. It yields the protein CASSFGTGSDEQYF.

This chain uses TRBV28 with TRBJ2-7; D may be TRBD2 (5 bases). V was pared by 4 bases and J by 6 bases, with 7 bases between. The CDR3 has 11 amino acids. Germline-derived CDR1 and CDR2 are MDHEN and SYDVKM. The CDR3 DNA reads TGTGCCAGCAGTTCCCGGGGCGAGCAGTACTTC. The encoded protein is CASSSRGEQYF.

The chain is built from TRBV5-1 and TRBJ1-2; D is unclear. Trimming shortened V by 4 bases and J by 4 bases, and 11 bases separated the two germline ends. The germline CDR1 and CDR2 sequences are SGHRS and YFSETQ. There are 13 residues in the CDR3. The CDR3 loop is CASSPVHGYGYTF. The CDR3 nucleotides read TGCGCCAGCAGCCCGGTTCACGGCTATGGCTACACCTTC.

CDR3 amino acids: CASSLGQGTGTDTQYF. CDR3 nucleotides: TGTGCCAGCAGCTTAGGTCAGGGGACCGGCACAGATACGCAGTATTTT. This sequence joins TRBV7-2 and TRBJ2-3, with D possibly being TRBD1 (6 bases). V shed 1 base and J shed 1 base, with 12 bases lying between them. From germline, CDR1 is SGHTA and CDR2 FQGNSA. The CDR3 sequence is 16 residues long. Full variable domain (missing parts from reference TRBV7-2 and TRBJ2-3): GAGVSQSPSNKVTEKGKDVELRCDPISGHTALYWYRQSLGQGLEFLIYFQGNSAPDKSGLPSDRFSAERTGGSVSTLTIQRTQQEDSAVYLCASSLGQGTGTDTQYFGPGTRLTVL.

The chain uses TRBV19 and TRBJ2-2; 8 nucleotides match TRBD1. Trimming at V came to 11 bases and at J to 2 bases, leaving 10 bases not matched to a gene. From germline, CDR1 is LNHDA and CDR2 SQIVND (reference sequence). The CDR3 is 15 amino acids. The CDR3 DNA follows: TGTGCCTCCTCGGGACAGGAGCCTAACACCGGGGAGCTGTTTTTT. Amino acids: CASSGQEPNTGELFF.

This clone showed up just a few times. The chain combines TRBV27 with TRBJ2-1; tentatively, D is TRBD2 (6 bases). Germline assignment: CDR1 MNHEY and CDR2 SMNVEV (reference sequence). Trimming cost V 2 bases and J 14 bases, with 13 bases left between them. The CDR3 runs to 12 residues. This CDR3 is CASSLAGREEFF. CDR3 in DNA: TGTGCCAGCAGTTTAGCGGGAAGGGAGGAGTTCTTC.

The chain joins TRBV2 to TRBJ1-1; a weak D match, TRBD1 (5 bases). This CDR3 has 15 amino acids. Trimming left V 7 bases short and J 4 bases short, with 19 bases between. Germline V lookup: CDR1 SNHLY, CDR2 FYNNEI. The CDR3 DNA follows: TGTGCCAGCACAGCCCTAGGGGAAGCCAGCACTGAAGCTTTCTTT. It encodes CASTALGEASTEAFF. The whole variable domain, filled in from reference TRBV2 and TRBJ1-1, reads EPEVTQTPSHQVTQMGQEVILRCVPISNHLYFYWYRQILGQKVEFLVSFYNNEISEKSEIFDDQFSVERPDGSNFTLKIRSTKLEDSAMYFCASTALGEASTEAFFGQGTRLTVV.

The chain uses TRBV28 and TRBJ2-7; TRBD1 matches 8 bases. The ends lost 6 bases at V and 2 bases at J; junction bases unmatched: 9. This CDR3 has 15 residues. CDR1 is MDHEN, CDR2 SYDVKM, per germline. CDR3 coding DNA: TGTGCCAGCAGCCCCCCGGGACAGGTTCCCTACGAGCAGTACTTC. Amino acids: CASSPPGQVPYEQYF.

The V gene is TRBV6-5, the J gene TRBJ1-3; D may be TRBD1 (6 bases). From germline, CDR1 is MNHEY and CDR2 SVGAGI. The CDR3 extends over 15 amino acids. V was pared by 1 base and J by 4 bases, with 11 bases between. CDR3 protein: CASSYLEGTGNTIYF. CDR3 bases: TGTGCCAGCAGTTACTTAGAGGGGACAGGAAACACCATATATTTT.

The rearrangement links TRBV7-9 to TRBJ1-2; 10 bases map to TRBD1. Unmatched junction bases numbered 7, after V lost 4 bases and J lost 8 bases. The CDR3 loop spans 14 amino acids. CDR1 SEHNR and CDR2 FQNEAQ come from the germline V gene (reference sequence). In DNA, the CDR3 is TGTGCCAGCAGCTCCGGGGGACAGGGGAGGGGCTACACCTTC. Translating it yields CASSSGGQGRGYTF.

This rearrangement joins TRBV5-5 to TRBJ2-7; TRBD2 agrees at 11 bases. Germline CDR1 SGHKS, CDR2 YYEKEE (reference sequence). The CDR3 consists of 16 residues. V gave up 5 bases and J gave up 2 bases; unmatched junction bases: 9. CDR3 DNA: TGTGCCAGCAGTCCGGGGGGGACTAGCGGTGCCTACGAGCAGTACTTC. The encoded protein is CASSPGGTSGAYEQYF. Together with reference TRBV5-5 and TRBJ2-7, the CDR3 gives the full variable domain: DAGVTQSPTHLIKTRGQQVTLRCSPISGHKSVSWYQQVLGQGPQFIFQYYEKEERGRGNFPDRFSARQFPNYSSELNVNALLLGDSALYLCASSPGGTSGAYEQYFGPGTRLTVT.

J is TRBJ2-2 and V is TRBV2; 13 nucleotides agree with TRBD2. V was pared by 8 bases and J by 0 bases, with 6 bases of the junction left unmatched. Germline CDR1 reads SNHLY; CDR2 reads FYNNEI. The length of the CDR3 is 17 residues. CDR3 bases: TGTGCCAGCCGTCGGACTAGCGGGAGCGCGAACACCGGGGAGCTGTTTTTT. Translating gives CASRRTSGSANTGELFF.

The chain's CDR3 is CASSESKGEWQYF. The CDR3 DNA follows: TGCGCCAGCAGTGAGTCGAAGGGGGAGTGGCAGTACTTC. This sequence joins TRBV10-1 and TRBJ2-7; D perhaps matches TRBD1 (6 bases). Trimming removed 0 bases at V and 9 bases at J, with 12 bases between. Germline V gene data show CDR1 as WNHNN and CDR2 as SYGVQD (reference sequence). The CDR3 sequence is 13 residues long.

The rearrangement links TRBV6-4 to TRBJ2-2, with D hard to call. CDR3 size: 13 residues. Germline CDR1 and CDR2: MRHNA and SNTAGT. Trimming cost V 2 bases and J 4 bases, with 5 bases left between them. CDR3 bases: TGTGCCAGCAGTGACGGAGTCACCGGGGAGCTGTTTTTT. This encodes CASSDGVTGELFF.

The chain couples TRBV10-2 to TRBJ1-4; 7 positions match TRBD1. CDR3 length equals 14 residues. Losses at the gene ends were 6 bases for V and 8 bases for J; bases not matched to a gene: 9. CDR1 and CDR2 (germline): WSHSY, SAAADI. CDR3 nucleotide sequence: TGCGCCAGCAGCTTTGACAGGGTGGGGGAAAAACTGTTTTTT. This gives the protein CASSFDRVGEKLFF.

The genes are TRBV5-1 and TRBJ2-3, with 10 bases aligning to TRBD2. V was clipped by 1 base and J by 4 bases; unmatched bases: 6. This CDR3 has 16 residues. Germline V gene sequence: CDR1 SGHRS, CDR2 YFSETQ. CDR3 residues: CASSLFQREGSDTQYF. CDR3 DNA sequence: TGCGCCAGCAGCTTGTTCCAGCGGGAGGGATCAGATACGCAGTATTTT.

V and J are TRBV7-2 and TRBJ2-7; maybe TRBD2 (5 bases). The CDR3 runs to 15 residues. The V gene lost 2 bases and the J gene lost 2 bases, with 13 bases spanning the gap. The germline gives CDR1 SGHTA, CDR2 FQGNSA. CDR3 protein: CASSLRPPGTYEQYF. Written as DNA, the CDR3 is TGTGCCAGCAGCTTACGCCCTCCGGGGACCTACGAGCAGTACTTC.

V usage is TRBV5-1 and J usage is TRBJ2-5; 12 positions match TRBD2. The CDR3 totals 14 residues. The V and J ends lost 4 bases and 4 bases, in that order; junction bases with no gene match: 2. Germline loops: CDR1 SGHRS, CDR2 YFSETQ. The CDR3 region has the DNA TGCGCCAGCAGCAGGACTAGCGGGACAGAGACCCAGTACTTC. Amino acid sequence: CASSRTSGTETQYF.

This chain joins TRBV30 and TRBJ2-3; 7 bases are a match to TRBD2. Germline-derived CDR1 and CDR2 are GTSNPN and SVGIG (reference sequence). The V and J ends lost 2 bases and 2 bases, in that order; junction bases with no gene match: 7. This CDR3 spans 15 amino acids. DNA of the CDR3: TGTGCCTGGAGTTTTGCTAGCGGTTACACAGATACGCAGTATTTT. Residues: CAWSFASGYTDTQYF.

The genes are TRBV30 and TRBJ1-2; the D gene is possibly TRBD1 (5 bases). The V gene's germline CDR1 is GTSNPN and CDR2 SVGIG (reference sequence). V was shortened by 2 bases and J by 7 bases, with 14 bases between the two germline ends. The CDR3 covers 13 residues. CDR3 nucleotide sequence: TGTGCCTGGAGTCGGGGGGGGTATGTTGGCTACACCTTC. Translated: CAWSRGGYVGYTF. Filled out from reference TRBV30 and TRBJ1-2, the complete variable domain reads SQTIHQWPATLVQPVGSPLSLECTVEGTSNPNLYWYRQAAGRGLQLLFYSVGIGQISSEVPQNLSASRPQDRQFILSSKKLLLSDSGFYLCAWSRGGYVGYTFGSGTRLTVV.

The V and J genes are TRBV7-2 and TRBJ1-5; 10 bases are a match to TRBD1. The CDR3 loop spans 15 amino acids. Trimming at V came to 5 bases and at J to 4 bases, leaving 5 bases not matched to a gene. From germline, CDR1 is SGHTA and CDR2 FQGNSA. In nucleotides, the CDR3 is TGTGCCAGCAGCCCCTGGACAGGGGGTAATCAGCCCCAGCATTTT. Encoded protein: CASSPWTGGNQPQHF.